The following is a TCR beta chain sequence with its context. Its antigen is undetermined. This specimen belongs to a study of cytotoxic CD8 clonotypes in ibrutinib-treated CLL. Overall study: Partial responders about 25, complete 2; around twelve progressed and around 15 stayed in remission by median 68 months. The study, taken as a whole, reports: Clonality (at baseline) was higher than in age-matched healthy donors and tracked circulating CD8+ T-cell counts. Increased clonality at ibrutinib response gave way to a return toward baseline at progression.

Repertoires were generated with immunoSEQ multiplex PCR, while TCRdb's copy carries only in-frame clones and drops some. The sample includes approximately 340,000 clones, 67% seen only once; the top ten take around 6.5%. The CDR3 sequence is 16 residues long. CDR1 and CDR2 (germline): SGHDT, YYEEEE. Trimming removed 4 bases from V and 0 bases from J, with 17 bases in between. This specimen consisted of PBMCs, obtained after 36 months of ibrutinib treatment. This clonotype was obtained from a human donor with chronic lymphocytic leukemia. The V gene is TRBV5-6, the J gene TRBJ2-7, with unresolved D. The CDR3 region has the DNA TGTGCCAGCAGCACGCGATTTGGGGTGGGCTCCTACGAGCAGTACTTC. Translation gives CASSTRFGVGSYEQYF.